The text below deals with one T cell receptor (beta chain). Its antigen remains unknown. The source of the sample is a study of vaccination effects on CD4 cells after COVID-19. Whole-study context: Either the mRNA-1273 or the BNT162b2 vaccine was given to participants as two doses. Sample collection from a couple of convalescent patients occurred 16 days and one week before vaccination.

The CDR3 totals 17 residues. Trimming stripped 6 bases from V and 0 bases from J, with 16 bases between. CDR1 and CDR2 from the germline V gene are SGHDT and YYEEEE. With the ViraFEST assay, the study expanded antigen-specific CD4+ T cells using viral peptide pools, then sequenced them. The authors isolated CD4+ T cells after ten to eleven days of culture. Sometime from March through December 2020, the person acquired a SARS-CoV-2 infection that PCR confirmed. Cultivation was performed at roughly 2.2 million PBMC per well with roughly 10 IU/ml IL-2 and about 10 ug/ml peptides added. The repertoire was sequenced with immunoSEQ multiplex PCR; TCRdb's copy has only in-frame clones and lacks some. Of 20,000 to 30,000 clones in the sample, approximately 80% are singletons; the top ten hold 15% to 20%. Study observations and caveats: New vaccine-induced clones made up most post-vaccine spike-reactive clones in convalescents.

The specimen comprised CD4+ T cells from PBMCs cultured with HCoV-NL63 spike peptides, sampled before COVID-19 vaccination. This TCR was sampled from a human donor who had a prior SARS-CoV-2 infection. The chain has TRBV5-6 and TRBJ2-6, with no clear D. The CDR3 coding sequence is TGTGCCAGCACCAATTCCTTTGGGGACTCTGGGGCCAACGTCCTGACTTTC. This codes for CASTNSFGDSGANVLTF.